This T cell receptor beta chain came from a study of T cells after posttransplantation cyclophosphamide. A word on this clone: As yet, its antigen is unknown.

The germline CDR1 and CDR2 sequences are LGHNA and YNFKEQ. V lost 4 bases and J lost 3; bases outside the gene matches: 13. The CDR3 spans 18 residues. Overall study results and limits: Blood and skin or GI T cell repertoires showed limited TRB overlap. Recipient CMV seropositivity and CMV reactivation strongly tracked TRB clonality. Later blood repertoires were often dominated by clones from the donor CD8+ memory compartment.

Controls had myeloablative marrow grafts with methotrexate and calcineurin inhibitor, sampled at 1 year. Generated by immunoSEQ multiplex PCR, the TCRdb table keeps only in-frame clones and is missing some. The data show more than 15,000 clones, 75% to 90% seen once. The chain carries TRBV4-2 and TRBJ2-5; 11 nucleotides match TRBD2. The material was PBMCs, obtained after allogeneic stem cell transplant with calcineurin inhibitor and methotrexate. This TCR was recovered from a female patient between 18 and 30 years old who received an allogeneic stem cell transplant from an unrelated donor, was CMV-positive, and had acute and chronic GVHD. Some T cells may trace back to the graft donor. CDR3 sequence: CASSLSGASGRREETQYF. CDR3 nucleotide sequence: TGTGCCAGCAGCCTAAGTGGCGCTAGCGGGAGGCGGGAAGAGACCCAGTACTTC.